The 25 T cell receptor beta chains below were found in one sample sequenced in a study of T-cell memory formation after mild COVID-19. TCRdb reanalysed the 5' RACE reads using MiXCR and keeps one entry per CDR3 protein. Among about 340,000 distinct CDR3 sequences listed, 14% were seen once. Sequencing input: PBMCs or a T cell subset sorted from them (not recorded which). These receptors all stem from a man aged 18 to 29 who had mild COVID-19 (a few samples of this study predate the infection). Cell type and time point are not known.

This clonotype was seen only a few times. The chain combines TRBV20-1 with TRBJ1-5; perhaps TRBD1 as D (6 bases). V was pared by 8 bases and J by 2 bases, with 19 bases between. The germline V gene has CDR1 DFQATT and CDR2 SNEGSKA (reference sequence). CDR3 length: 15 amino acids. DNA for the CDR3: TGCAGTACTATAGCCGGGACAAACGGCAATCAGCCCCAGCATTTT. Its translation is CSTIAGTNGNQPQHF.

There are many counts of this clonotype. The rearrangement uses TRBV3-1 and TRBJ2-2; no definite D call. Trimming stripped 3 bases from V and 6 bases from J, with 8 bases between. Germline CDR1 LGHDT, CDR2 YNNKEL (reference sequence). The CDR3 runs 13 residues. The CDR3 nucleotides are TGTGCCAGCAGCCAGAATTTGCCCGGGGAGCTGTTTTTT. Its translation: CASSQNLPGELFF. Full variable domain (missing parts from reference TRBV3-1 and TRBJ2-2): DTAVSQTPKYLVTQMGNDKSIKCEQNLGHDTMYWYKQDSKKFLKIMFSYNNKELIINETVPNRFSPKSPDKAHLNLHINSLELGDSAVYFCASSQNLPGELFFGEGSRLTVL.

This clonotype was recorded a few times. The rearrangement uses TRBV5-6 and TRBJ1-3; D is ambiguous. V gave up 2 bases and J gave up 0 bases, with 9 bases separating them. Germline lookup yields CDR1 SGHDT and CDR2 YYEEEE. The CDR3 runs to 15 residues. This CDR3 reads CASSFEGSSGNTIYF. In nucleotides, the CDR3 is TGTGCCAGCAGCTTCGAAGGGTCCTCTGGAAACACCATATATTTT.

The chain couples TRBV29-1 to TRBJ2-7; 9 nucleotides match TRBD1. CDR1 and CDR2 (germline): SQVTM, ANQGSEA. The CDR3 has 12 residues. After removal of 4 bases from V and 9 bases from J, the junction contained 7 bases not matched to a gene. CDR3 in DNA: TGCAGCGTTGGTGGGGACAGGGAGGCGCAGTACTTC. Translating gives CSVGGDREAQYF.

V and J are TRBV6-6 and TRBJ2-5; possibly TRBD1 for D (6 bases). The V gene's germline CDR1 is MNHNY and CDR2 SVGAGI (reference sequence). This CDR3 has 12 residues. V shed 8 bases and J shed 1 base, with 8 bases lying between them. This CDR3 reads CASGQTQETQYF. In nucleotides, the CDR3 is TGTGCCAGCGGACAGACCCAAGAGACCCAGTACTTC.

V gene TRBV10-3 combines with J gene TRBJ1-3, with TRBD1 matching over 7 bases. This CDR3 comprises 15 residues. V shed 5 bases, J shed 0 bases, and the junction held 4 bases outside the gene matches. The germline CDR1 and CDR2 sequences are ENHRY and SYGVKD. The CDR3, as DNA: TGTGCCATCAGTCCCCGGGACAGCTCTGGAAACACCATATATTTT. Encoded protein: CAISPRDSSGNTIYF.

This clonotype was observed many times. The chain joins TRBV6-6 to TRBJ2-7; D is unclear. V gave up 2 bases and J gave up 0 bases, with 8 bases separating them. CDR3 length: 14 residues. Germline CDR1 MNHNY, CDR2 SVGAGI (reference sequence). The CDR3 reads CASSYDPSSYEQYV. The CDR3 DNA is TGTGCCAGCAGTTACGACCCAAGCTCCTACGAGCAGTACGTC.

This clonotype was found a few times. J is TRBJ1-5 and V is TRBV18, with a possible D match to TRBD1 (6 bases). This CDR3 spans 14 amino acids. Germline V CDR1 and CDR2: KGHSH, LQKENI. V shed 5 bases and J shed 4 bases, with 12 bases lying between them. The CDR3 DNA sequence: TGTGCCAGCTCAACGGGACATACGAATCAGCCCCAGCATTTT. Its translation: CASSTGHTNQPQHF.

This clonotype was recorded a few times. The V call is TRBV20-1, the J call TRBJ1-1; no reliable D call. The germline V gene encodes CDR1 DFQATT and CDR2 SNEGSKA (reference sequence). This CDR3 has 14 residues. Between the trimmed V and J ends, which lost 2 bases and 1 base, there was a span of 11 bases. CDR3 region: CSARRWAENTEAFF. The CDR3 nucleotides are TGCAGTGCTAGAAGGTGGGCAGAGAACACTGAAGCTTTCTTT.

This sequence joins TRBV9 and TRBJ2-2; 8 positions match TRBD2. Germline-derived CDR1 and CDR2 are SGDLS and YYNGEE. The CDR3 contains 14 residues. Trimming at V came to 6 bases and at J to 4 bases, leaving 5 bases not matched to a gene. CDR3 bases: TGTGCCAGCATGCCGGGGGGGCCCACCGGGGAGCTGTTTTTT. It is translated as CASMPGGPTGELFF.

This clonotype was seen a handful of times. The J gene is TRBJ1-2, the V gene TRBV7-9; D is possibly TRBD1 (6 bases). This CDR3 has 13 amino acids. CDR1 is SEHNR, CDR2 FQNEAQ, per germline (reference sequence). V lost 5 bases to trimming and J lost 7 bases, with 14 bases between them. The chain's CDR3 is CASSTQGLGGYTF. DNA for the CDR3: TGTGCCAGCAGCACACAGGGATTGGGTGGCTACACCTTC.

In its sample, this clonotype was seen a few times. The J gene is TRBJ2-3, the V gene TRBV20-1, with TRBD2 matching over 9 bases. Per germline, CDR1 DFQATT and CDR2 SNEGSKA (reference sequence). The CDR3 contains 15 residues. V lost 1 base and J lost 4; bases outside the gene matches: 6. The CDR3 DNA sequence: TGCAGTGCTAGAGTGGCTAGCGGGGCTCCAGATACGCAGTATTTT. It is translated as CSARVASGAPDTQYF.

This rearrangement joins TRBV19 to TRBJ2-2; D gene unclear. This CDR3 is built from 16 residues. V lost 4 bases and J lost 5, with 17 bases in between. Looked up from germline, CDR1 is LNHDA and CDR2 is SQIVND (reference sequence). The CDR3 sequence: CASSSQGQPQTGELFF. The CDR3 DNA is TGTGCCAGTAGTAGCCAAGGTCAGCCCCAGACCGGGGAGCTGTTTTTT. The full variable domain, its missing parts supplied by reference TRBV19 and TRBJ2-2, is DGGITQSPKYLFRKEGQNVTLSCEQNLNHDAMYWYRQDPGQGLRLIYYSQIVNDFQKGDIAEGYSVSREKKESFPLTVTSAQKNPTAFYLCASSSQGQPQTGELFFGEGSRLTVL.

The chain joins TRBV27 to TRBJ1-5; 8 bases are shared with TRBD1. Germline V gene lookup returns CDR1 MNHEY and CDR2 SMNVEV (reference sequence). Trimming removed 1 base from V and 5 bases from J; junction bases left unmatched: 4. CDR3 size: 15 residues. The CDR3 DNA reads as TGTGCCAGCAGTTTATACTCAGGGGGCGATCAGCCCCAGCATTTT. Translation gives CASSLYSGGDQPQHF.

This clonotype was seen only a few times. The J gene is TRBJ1-2, the V gene TRBV7-2; possible D gene TRBD1, 6 bases. V lost 4 bases and J 2 bases, leaving 17 bases between the germline ends. Germline V CDR1 and CDR2: SGHTA, FQGNSA. The CDR3 is 16 amino acids. This CDR3 is CASSSRRGAGNYGYTF. The CDR3 nucleotides read TGTGCCAGCAGCTCAAGGCGGGGGGCGGGAAACTATGGCTACACCTTC.

This clonotype showed up many times. CDR3 nucleotides: TGTGCCAGCAGCCCTTTCGAATCGGGGCCCTATGGCTACACCTTC. Protein sequence: CASSPFESGPYGYTF. The V call is TRBV4-2, the J call TRBJ1-2, with a possible D match to TRBD1 (5 bases). V lost 4 bases to trimming and J lost 4 bases, with 16 bases between them. Germline-derived CDR1 and CDR2 are LGHNA and YNFKEQ. The CDR3 consists of 15 residues.

This clonotype was recorded at least ten times. This sequence joins TRBV6-1 and TRBJ1-5, with TRBD1 identical over 7 bases. The CDR3 is 14 amino acids. Germline V gene sequence: CDR1 MNHNS, CDR2 SASEGT. V lost 6 bases and J lost 1; bases outside the gene matches: 3. The CDR3 DNA reads as TGTGCCAGCAGCCCGGGACAGAGCAATCAGCCCCAGCATTTT. Residues: CASSPGQSNQPQHF.

This clonotype was picked up a small number of times. The chain is built from TRBV18 and TRBJ2-3; 9 positions match TRBD1. V was pared by 6 bases and J by 5 bases, with 9 bases of the junction left unmatched. This CDR3 contains 15 residues. Germline V gene data show CDR1 as KGHSH and CDR2 as LQKENI. Here the CDR3 DNA reads TGTGCCAGCTCCCTCAGACAGGGGGGCAAAGATACGCAGTATTTT. This gives the protein CASSLRQGGKDTQYF.

This clonotype was counted ten times or more. The rearrangement links TRBV7-9 to TRBJ2-6, with 12 bases fitting TRBD2. This CDR3 region has 20 residues. J lost 0 bases, V lost 1 base, and 7 bases had no gene match. Germline V gives CDR1 SEHNR, CDR2 FQNEAQ (reference sequence). The DNA for the CDR3 is TGTGCCAGCAGCTTAGTAAGGACTAGCGGGGCTTACTCTGGGGCCAACGTCCTGACTTTC. It yields the protein CASSLVRTSGAYSGANVLTF.

This clonotype has more than one count but fewer than ten. The chain joins TRBV6-5 to TRBJ2-5, with a possible D match to TRBD2 (6 bases). This CDR3 has 13 amino acids. The ends were cut back, 0 bases at V and 7 bases at J, with 9 bases in the middle. CDR1 MNHEY and CDR2 SVGAGI come from the germline V gene. The CDR3 sequence is CASSYSLGGTQYF. In DNA form, the CDR3 reads TGTGCCAGCAGTTACTCTCTCGGGGGGACCCAGTACTTC.

This clonotype was counted between two and nine times. This rearrangement joins TRBV2 to TRBJ1-2; 7 nucleotides align to TRBD1. This CDR3 is 17 amino acids long. V lost 6 bases, J lost 5 bases, and 18 bases stayed unmatched. Germline values: CDR1 SNHLY, CDR2 FYNNEI. In DNA, the CDR3 is TGTGCCAGCAGCTCTCCAGACAGGGCGAACGGGGCGTATGGCTACACCTTC. It is translated as CASSSPDRANGAYGYTF. The entire variable domain, with the rest obtained from reference TRBV2 and TRBJ1-2, is as follows: EPEVTQTPSHQVTQMGQEVILRCVPISNHLYFYWYRQILGQKVEFLVSFYNNEISEKSEIFDDQFSVERPDGSNFTLKIRSTKLEDSAMYFCASSSPDRANGAYGYTFGSGTRLTVV.

The CDR3 reads CASSFADSRNTIYF. The CDR3, as DNA: TGTGCCAGCAGTTTTGCGGACAGCCGAAACACCATATATTTT. The chain carries TRBV28 and TRBJ1-3, with D possibly matching TRBD1 (6 bases). The CDR3 loop spans 14 amino acids. Trimming removed 3 bases at V and 5 bases at J, with 11 bases between. Germline CDR1 reads MDHEN; CDR2 reads SYDVKM.

This chain connects TRBV3-1 to TRBJ1-2; no reliable D call. Germline-derived CDR1 and CDR2 are LGHDT and YNNKEL (reference sequence). This CDR3 contains 15 residues. Trimming pared 0 bases from V and 8 bases from J, leaving 16 bases between. The CDR3 DNA reads as TGTGCCAGCAGCCAAGATTGGACGGGAACCGGAGGCTACACCTTC. Translating it yields CASSQDWTGTGGYTF. The variable domain in full, with the rest retrieved from reference TRBV3-1 and TRBJ1-2, is DTAVSQTPKYLVTQMGNDKSIKCEQNLGHDTMYWYKQDSKKFLKIMFSYNNKELIINETVPNRFSPKSPDKAHLNLHINSLELGDSAVYFCASSQDWTGTGGYTFGSGTRLTVV.

V is TRBV2 and J is TRBJ1-6, with a weak D call TRBD1 (5 bases). There are 13 residues in the CDR3. V shed 6 bases and J shed 9 bases, with 12 bases lying between them. Germline CDR1 SNHLY, CDR2 FYNNEI. As DNA, the CDR3 is TGTGCCAGCAGGAGGGACCAGGGTTCACCCCTCCACTTT. Protein product: CASRRDQGSPLHF.

There are a few counts of this clonotype. DNA of the CDR3: TGTGCCAGCAGCCGACAAAACAGGGGTGAGGCTTTCTTT. This gives the protein CASSRQNRGEAFF. V usage is TRBV6-5 and J usage is TRBJ1-1, with 7 bases lining up with TRBD1. The germline CDR1 and CDR2 sequences are MNHEY and SVGAGI. V lost 6 bases and J lost 11; bases outside the gene matches: 12. CDR3 length: 13 residues.